The clone carrying this TCR beta chain was seen a few times. The sample originates from a study of blood T cell repertoires in COVID-19. This CDR3 region has 21 residues. J lost 3 bases, V lost 7 bases, and 24 bases had no gene match. Germline V gives CDR1 MDHEN, CDR2 SYDVKM. TCRdb's copy holds only in-frame clones and misses some; the assay was immunoSEQ multiplex PCR. The sample lists around 250,000 clones; around 84% were seen once. Sequencing was carried out using PBMCs or T cells enriched from blood (not recorded which). The chain uses TRBV28 and TRBJ2-1, with 10 bases lining up with TRBD2. The sequence was collected from a woman between 45 and 65 years old who had recovered from COVID-19. The CDR3 DNA is TGTGCCAGCACCTGGGCTAGCGGGAGACGGGGTTTGGGCTCTCTCTACAATGAGCAGTTCTTC. Amino acids: CASTWASGRRGLGSLYNEQFF.